This TCR beta chain was sequenced in a study of response to subunit inactivated influenza vaccine. The sample holds a few counts of this clonotype. The CDR3 is 14 residues long. Looked up from germline, CDR1 is MNHEY and CDR2 is SVGAGI. Trimming took off 6 bases at V and 4 bases at J, with 15 bases between the two ends. MiXCR, applied by TCRdb to the RT-PCR reads, yields one record per CDR3 protein. The table has approximately 170,000 distinct CDR3 sequences, over 9.5% seen once. These same records also appear under a second study, on T cells expressing NK-cell markers. That paper adds: cDNA encoding TCR beta was synthesized via 5'RACE template switching incorporating UMIs. In several donors, dominant CD3+CD56+NKG2C+ clones formed about 1.0-7.5% of CD8+ cells.

The source was CD8+ T cells sorted from PBMCs, collected roughly 12 days after vaccination. The sequence came from a man aged 50-60 years who received an inactivated influenza vaccine. The genes are TRBV6-5 and TRBJ1-1; D remains unclear. The CDR3 loop reads CASSYREGGTEAFF. The CDR3 nucleotides read TGTGCCAGCAGCTACCGCGAGGGAGGCACTGAAGCTTTCTTT.